A single sample is the source of the 24 T cell receptor beta chains below, sequenced in a study of T cell clusters in autoimmune cytopenias. Each sample's input was about 270 ng genomic DNA, 38,000 or so genome equivalents. TRB was amplified by touch-down multiplex PCR, primer pools A and B combined. For each CDR3 protein, TCRdb gives one entry from its re-call of the multiplex PCR reads, without DNA. The sample spans 6,000 to 7,000 distinct CDR3 sequences; the ten largest clones claim approximately 6.9%. These data were also filed under a second study, of T cell repertoires in aging, cancer and after chemotherapy.

What was sequenced was peripheral blood. The receptors were gathered from a human donor in good health.

J is TRBJ2-3 and V is TRBV18. The V gene's germline CDR1 is KGHSH and CDR2 LQKENI. This CDR3 is 12 amino acids long. Here the CDR3 reads CASSPLVDTQYF.

This clonotype is called medium-sized based on its frequency. The rearrangement uses TRBV6-6 and TRBJ2-2; there is no DNA to check the TCRdb D call of TRBD2. Looked up from germline, CDR1 is MNHNY and CDR2 is SVGAGI (reference sequence). The CDR3 is made up of 13 amino acids. The CDR3 loop reads CATKGSNTGELFF.

The genes are TRBV6-2 or TRBV6-3 and TRBJ1-3. The CDR3 spans 18 residues. Germline V lookup: CDR1 MNHEY, CDR2 SVGEGT. The CDR3 sequence is CAISESINVGGRGNTIYF.

This clonotype counts as medium-sized by frequency. The chain's CDR3 is CASNSGTGSYSNQPQHF. The genes are TRBV19 and TRBJ1-5; TCRdb's D call of TRBD1 is untestable without DNA. The CDR3 covers 17 residues. Germline CDR1 reads LNHDA; CDR2 reads SQIVND (reference sequence). Full variable domain (remainder filled in from reference TRBV19 and TRBJ1-5): DGGITQSPKYLFRKEGQNVTLSCEQNLNHDAMYWYRQDPGQGLRLIYYSQIVNDFQKGDIAEGYSVSREKKESFPLTVTSAQKNPTAFYLCASNSGTGSYSNQPQHFGDGTRLSIL.

Considering frequency, this clonotype is medium-sized. The chain links TRBV19 to TRBJ1-5; TCRdb reports TRBD1, a call that lacks DNA to check it against. CDR1 is LNHDA and CDR2 is SQIVND in the germline V gene (reference sequence). This CDR3 has 13 amino acids. The chain's CDR3 is CASQGQGGQPQHF.

This clonotype is medium-sized by frequency. V and J are TRBV29-1 and TRBJ2-5; TCRdb reports TRBD1, a call that lacks DNA to check it against. From germline, CDR1 is SQVTM and CDR2 ANQGSEA. CDR3 length: 13 amino acids. The CDR3 here is CSALGQPQETQYF.

Frequency places this clonotype as medium-sized. This chain joins TRBV19 and TRBJ1-2; there is no DNA to check the TCRdb D call of TRBD1. Germline lookup yields CDR1 LNHDA and CDR2 SQIVND (reference sequence). This CDR3 region has 13 residues. The CDR3 spells CASSTMDRVGYTF.

J is TRBJ2-5 and V is TRBV18. Germline V gives CDR1 KGHSH, CDR2 LQKENI. The CDR3 runs 15 residues. CDR3 protein: CASSPQRAVQETQYF.

This clonotype registers medium-sized by frequency. V gene TRBV6-2 or TRBV6-3 combines with J gene TRBJ2-4; TCRdb's D call, TRBD1, is unchecked because there is no DNA. There are 16 residues in the CDR3. Germline assignment: CDR1 MNHEY and CDR2 SVGEGT. CDR3: CASSYKGFPGKNIQYF.

This clonotype is medium-sized (0.01 to 0.1%) by frequency. The chain couples TRBV19 to TRBJ2-6; there is no DNA to check the TCRdb D call of TRBD1. CDR1 and CDR2 from the germline V gene are LNHDA and SQIVND (reference sequence). The CDR3 length is 19 residues. The CDR3 protein is CASSIAVREASSGANVLTF.

This clonotype is labeled large based on frequency. The rearrangement uses TRBV19 and TRBJ1-5; without DNA, the TCRdb call of TRBD1 cannot be checked. CDR1 is LNHDA and CDR2 is SQIVND in the germline V gene (reference sequence). The CDR3 totals 13 residues. The CDR3 loop is CASMEGQPRTQHF.

By frequency, this clonotype is medium-sized. The chain combines TRBV30 with TRBJ2-1; TCRdb's D gene call, TRBD1, goes unchecked for lack of DNA. The CDR3 runs to 15 residues. Germline CDR1 is GTSNPN and CDR2 is SVGIG (reference sequence). The CDR3 loop reads CAWRGGGGPYNEQFF.

The gene calls are TRBV12-3 or TRBV12-4 and TRBJ1-2. The CDR3 has 17 amino acids. This CDR3 reads CASSRDPRGGANYGYTF.

The chain links TRBV20-1 to TRBJ2-3; TCRdb's assignment of TRBD1 cannot be checked, as there is no DNA. CDR1 and CDR2 from the germline V gene are DFQATT and SNEGSKA (reference sequence). The CDR3 is made up of 16 amino acids. CDR3 residues: CSARDPTGAFTDTQYF.

This clonotype is deemed medium-sized (0.01 to 0.1%) by its frequency. J is TRBJ2-5 and V is TRBV5-4; there is no DNA to check the TCRdb D call of TRBD2. The CDR3 sequence is 15 residues long. Germline V CDR1 and CDR2: SGHNT, YYREEE (reference sequence). CDR3: CASSPEGRGQETQYF. Drawing the rest from reference TRBV5-4 and TRBJ2-5, the complete variable domain is ETGVTQSPTHLIKTRGQQVTLRCSSQSGHNTVSWYQQALGQGPQFIFQYYREEENGRGNFPPRFSGLQFPNYSSELNVNALELDDSALYLCASSPEGRGQETQYFGPGTRLLVL.

The genes are TRBV20-1 and TRBJ1-2; lacking DNA, the TRBD1 call made by TCRdb goes unchecked. Germline CDR1 is DFQATT and CDR2 is SNEGSKA (reference sequence). This CDR3 is 13 amino acids long. CDR3 region: CSANDRSNYGYTF.

The chain is built from TRBV5-1 and TRBJ2-7; checking the TCRdb D call of TRBD2 is not possible without DNA. The CDR3 is 16 residues long. Germline V gene data show CDR1 as SGHRS and CDR2 as YFSETQ. CDR3: CASSLRGLTDSYEQYF.

The rearrangement joins TRBV4-3 to TRBJ2-2; TCRdb reports TRBD1, a call that lacks DNA to check it against. CDR1 is LGHNA, CDR2 YSLEER, per germline. The CDR3 is 12 residues long. The CDR3 is CASSLGGGELFF.

Measured by frequency, this clonotype is medium-sized. The rearrangement joins TRBV6-1 to TRBJ2-1; without DNA, the TCRdb call of TRBD2 cannot be checked. The germline CDR1 and CDR2 sequences are MNHNS and SASEGT. The CDR3 extends over 16 amino acids. The CDR3 protein is CASSARWASGDNEQFF.

CDR3 in amino acids: CAISTFLSGARYNEQFF. The rearrangement uses TRBV10-3 and TRBJ2-1; TCRdb's D gene call, TRBD1, goes unchecked for lack of DNA. The CDR3 is 17 amino acids. Germline-derived CDR1 and CDR2 are ENHRY and SYGVKD.

The CDR3 loop is CASSLEESDSYEQYF. The chain is built from TRBV12-3 or TRBV12-4 and TRBJ2-7. The length of the CDR3 is 15 residues.

V is TRBV6-2 or TRBV6-3 and J is TRBJ1-5; TCRdb designates TRBD1, a call that cannot be tested without DNA. Germline CDR1 is MNHEY and CDR2 is SVGEGT. The CDR3 length is 14 residues. CDR3 residues: CASSPPGQNQPQHF.

Measured by frequency, this clonotype is medium-sized (0.01 to 0.1%). This CDR3 reads CASRTGQTTNEKLFF. The chain has TRBV6-1 and TRBJ1-4; the TCRdb D gene call, TRBD1, has no DNA to confirm it. In germline, CDR1 is MNHNS, CDR2 SASEGT. This CDR3 has 15 amino acids.

Judged by frequency, this clonotype is medium-sized. This chain joins TRBV13 and TRBJ1-6; TCRdb gives TRBD1 as the D gene, but with no DNA this cannot be confirmed. The CDR3 totals 14 residues. CDR1 PRHDT and CDR2 FYEKMQ come from the germline V gene (reference sequence). CDR3 region: CASSHGTGDVTLHF.